These 6 T cell receptor beta chains were sequenced from one sample in a study of technical replicates of blood from a handful of donors. The assay was immunoSEQ multiplex PCR, and TCRdb's table has in-frame clones only and misses some. This sample carries 51,000 or so clones, approximately 90% of them seen once, and the ten largest clones take roughly 3.9%. Sequenced sample: PBMCs. The receptor source for this set is a human donor in good health. Some clones in this sample may be carry-over from other donors' samples.

This chain joins TRBV5-1 and TRBJ1-1; D is uncertain. The V gene lost 1 base and the J gene lost 4 bases, with 8 bases spanning the gap. The germline gives CDR1 SGHRS, CDR2 YFSETQ. This CDR3 contains 13 residues. CDR3: CASSLTGLTEAFF. CDR3 bases: TGCGCCAGCAGCTTGACTGGGCTCACTGAAGCTTTCTTT.

The chain joins TRBV2 to TRBJ2-2; TRBD2 might be the D (5 bases). In germline, CDR1 is SNHLY, CDR2 FYNNEI. V was shortened by 5 bases and J by 7 bases, with 14 bases between the two germline ends. The CDR3 covers 14 residues. CDR3 protein: CASSWSSEGGELFF. The CDR3 DNA reads TGTGCCAGCAGTTGGAGCTCCGAGGGCGGGGAGCTGTTTTTT.

The chain couples TRBV4-3 to TRBJ1-4, with 9 bases identical to TRBD1. The V and J ends lost 1 base and 4 bases, in that order; junction bases with no gene match: 4. In germline, CDR1 is LGHNA, CDR2 YSLEER. This CDR3 has 16 residues. DNA for the CDR3: TGCGCCAGCAGCCAAGGGGGACAGGGCATTAATGAAAAACTGTTTTTT. It codes for CASSQGGQGINEKLFF.

The chain recombines TRBV2 with TRBJ1-1; 7 bases are a match to TRBD1. This CDR3 contains 15 residues. Germline V CDR1 and CDR2: SNHLY, FYNNEI. V was clipped by 0 bases and J by 5 bases; unmatched bases: 6. The CDR3 here is CASSEANRGSTEAFF. DNA for the CDR3: TGTGCCAGCAGTGAAGCGAACAGGGGAAGTACTGAAGCTTTCTTT.

This clone was observed once. The genes are TRBV7-3 and TRBJ2-7; TRBD1 matches at 9 bases. The CDR3 has 13 amino acids. Trimming cost V 10 bases and J 6 bases; bases outside gene matches: 10. CDR1 is SGHTA, CDR2 FQGTGA, per germline. The CDR3 sequence: CATTGTGSFEQYF. The DNA for the CDR3 is TGTGCCACCACCGGGACAGGGAGTTTCGAGCAGTACTTC.

This chain links TRBV10-3 with TRBJ2-7; D is perhaps TRBD2 (5 bases). Trimming stripped 8 bases from V and 3 bases from J, with 20 bases between. The CDR3 spans 15 residues. Germline V lookup: CDR1 ENHRY, CDR2 SYGVKD. CDR3: CAIGAEGLGSYEQYF. DNA for the CDR3: TGTGCCATCGGTGCCGAAGGTTTGGGGAGCTACGAGCAGTACTTC.